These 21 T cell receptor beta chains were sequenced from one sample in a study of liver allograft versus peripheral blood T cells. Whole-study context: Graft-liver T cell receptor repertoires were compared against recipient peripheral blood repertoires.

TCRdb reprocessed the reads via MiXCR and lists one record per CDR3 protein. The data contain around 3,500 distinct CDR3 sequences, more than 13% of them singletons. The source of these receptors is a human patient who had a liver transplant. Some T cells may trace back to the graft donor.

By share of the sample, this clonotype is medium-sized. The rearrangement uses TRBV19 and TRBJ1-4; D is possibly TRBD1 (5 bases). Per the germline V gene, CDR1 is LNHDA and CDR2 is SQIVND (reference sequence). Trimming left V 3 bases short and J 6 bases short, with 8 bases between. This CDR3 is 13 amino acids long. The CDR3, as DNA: TGTGCCAGTAGTATGGGGGAGTATGAAAAACTGTTTTTT. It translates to CASSMGEYEKLFF.

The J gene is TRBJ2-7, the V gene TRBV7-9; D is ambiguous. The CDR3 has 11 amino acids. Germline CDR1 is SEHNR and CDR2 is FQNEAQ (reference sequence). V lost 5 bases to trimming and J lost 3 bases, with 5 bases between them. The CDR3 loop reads CASSPNYEQYF. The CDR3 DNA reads TGTGCCAGCAGCCCAAACTACGAGCAGTACTTC.

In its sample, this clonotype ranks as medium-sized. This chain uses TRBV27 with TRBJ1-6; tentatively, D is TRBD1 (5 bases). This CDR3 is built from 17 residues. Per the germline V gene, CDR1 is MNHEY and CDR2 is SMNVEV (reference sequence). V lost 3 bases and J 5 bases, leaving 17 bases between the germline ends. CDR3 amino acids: CASSFGGGGGDNSPLHF. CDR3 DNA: TGTGCCAGCAGTTTTGGCGGGGGAGGCGGCGATAATTCACCCCTCCACTTT.

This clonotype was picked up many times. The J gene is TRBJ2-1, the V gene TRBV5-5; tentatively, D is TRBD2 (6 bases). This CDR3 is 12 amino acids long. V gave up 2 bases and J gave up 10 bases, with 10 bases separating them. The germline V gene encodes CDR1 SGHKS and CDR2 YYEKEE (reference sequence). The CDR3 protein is CASSFTGEEQFF. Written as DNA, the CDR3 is TGTGCCAGCAGCTTTACGGGGGAAGAGCAGTTCTTC.

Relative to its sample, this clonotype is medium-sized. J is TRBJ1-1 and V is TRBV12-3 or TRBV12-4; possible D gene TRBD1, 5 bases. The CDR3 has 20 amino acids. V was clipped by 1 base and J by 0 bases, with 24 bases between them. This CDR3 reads CASSLDEGRQGGNMNTEAFF. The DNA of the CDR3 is TGTGCCAGCAGTTTAGATGAAGGGAGGCAGGGAGGGAACATGAACACTGAAGCTTTCTTT.

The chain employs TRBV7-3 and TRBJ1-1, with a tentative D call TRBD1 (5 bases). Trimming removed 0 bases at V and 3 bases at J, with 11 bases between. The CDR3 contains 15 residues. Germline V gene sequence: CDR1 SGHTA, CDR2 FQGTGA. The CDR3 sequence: CASSLTPGGYTEAFF. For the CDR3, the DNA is TGTGCCAGCAGCTTAACGCCTGGGGGGTACACTGAAGCTTTCTTT.

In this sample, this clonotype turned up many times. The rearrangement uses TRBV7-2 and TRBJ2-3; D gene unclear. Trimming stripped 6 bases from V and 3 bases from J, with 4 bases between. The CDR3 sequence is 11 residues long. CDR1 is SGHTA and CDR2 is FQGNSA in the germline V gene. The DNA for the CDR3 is TGTGCCAGCAGACGTACAGATACGCAGTATTTT. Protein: CASRRTDTQYF.

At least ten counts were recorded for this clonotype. The CDR3 DNA follows: TGTGCCACCAGTGATCGACAGAAAGAGACCCAGTACTTC. Translation: CATSDRQKETQYF. This chain joins TRBV24-1 and TRBJ2-5; D is possibly TRBD1 (5 bases). The CDR3 runs 13 residues. V was trimmed by 3 bases and J by 3 bases, leaving 7 bases between them. Germline CDR1 and CDR2: KGHDR and SFDVKD.

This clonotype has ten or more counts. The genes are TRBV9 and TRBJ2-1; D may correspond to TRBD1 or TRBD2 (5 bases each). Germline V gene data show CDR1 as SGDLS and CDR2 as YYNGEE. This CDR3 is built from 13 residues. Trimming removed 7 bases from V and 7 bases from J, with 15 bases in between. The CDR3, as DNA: TGTGCCAGCGGTACAGTAGGGACGAATGAGCAGTTCTTC. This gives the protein CASGTVGTNEQFF.

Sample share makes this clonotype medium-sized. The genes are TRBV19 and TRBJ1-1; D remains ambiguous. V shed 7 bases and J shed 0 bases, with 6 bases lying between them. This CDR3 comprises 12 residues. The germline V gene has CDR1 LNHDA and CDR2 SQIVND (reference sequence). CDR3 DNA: TGTGCCAGTATTGGGTTGAACACTGAAGCTTTCTTT. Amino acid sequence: CASIGLNTEAFF.

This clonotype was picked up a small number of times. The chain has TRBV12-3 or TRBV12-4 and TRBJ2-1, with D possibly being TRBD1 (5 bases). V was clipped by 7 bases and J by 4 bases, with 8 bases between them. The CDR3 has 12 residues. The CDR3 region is CASNTGYNEQFF. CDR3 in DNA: TGTGCCAGCAATACAGGTTACAATGAGCAGTTCTTC.

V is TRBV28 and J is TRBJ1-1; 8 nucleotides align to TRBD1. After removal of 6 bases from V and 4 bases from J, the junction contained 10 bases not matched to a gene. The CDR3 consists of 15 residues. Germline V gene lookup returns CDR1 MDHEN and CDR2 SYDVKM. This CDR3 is CASRVTGAGGTEAFF. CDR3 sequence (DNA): TGTGCCAGCAGAGTGACAGGGGCCGGCGGCACTGAAGCTTTCTTT.

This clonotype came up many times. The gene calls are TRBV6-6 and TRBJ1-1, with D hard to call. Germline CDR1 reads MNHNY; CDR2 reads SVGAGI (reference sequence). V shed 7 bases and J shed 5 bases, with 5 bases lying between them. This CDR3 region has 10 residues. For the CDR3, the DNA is TGTGCCAGCAAAGGAACTGAAGCTTTCTTT. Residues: CASKGTEAFF.

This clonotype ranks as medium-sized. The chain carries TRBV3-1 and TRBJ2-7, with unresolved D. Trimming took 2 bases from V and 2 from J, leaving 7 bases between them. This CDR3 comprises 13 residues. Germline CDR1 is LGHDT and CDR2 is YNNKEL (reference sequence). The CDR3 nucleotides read TGTGCCAGCAGCCAAAGACATACCTACGAGCAGTACTTC. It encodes CASSQRHTYEQYF.

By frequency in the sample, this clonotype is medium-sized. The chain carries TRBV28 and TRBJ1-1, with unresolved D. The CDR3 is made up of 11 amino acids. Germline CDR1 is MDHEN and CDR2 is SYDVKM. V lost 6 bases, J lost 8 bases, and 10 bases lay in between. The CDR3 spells CASSPDKEAFF. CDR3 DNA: TGTGCCAGCAGCCCCGACAAGGAAGCTTTCTTT.

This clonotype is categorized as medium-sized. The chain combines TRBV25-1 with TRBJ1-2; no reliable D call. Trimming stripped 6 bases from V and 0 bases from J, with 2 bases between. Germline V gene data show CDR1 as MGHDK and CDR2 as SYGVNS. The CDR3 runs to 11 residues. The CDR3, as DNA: TGTGCCAGCAGCGCTAACTATGGCTACACCTTC. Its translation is CASSANYGYTF.

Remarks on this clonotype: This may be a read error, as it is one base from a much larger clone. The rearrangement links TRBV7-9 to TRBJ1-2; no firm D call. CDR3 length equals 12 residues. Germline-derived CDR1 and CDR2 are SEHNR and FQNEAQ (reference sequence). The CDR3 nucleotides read TGTTCCAGCAGCTGGAGTGGGGAAGGCTACACCTTC. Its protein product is CSSSWSGEGYTF.

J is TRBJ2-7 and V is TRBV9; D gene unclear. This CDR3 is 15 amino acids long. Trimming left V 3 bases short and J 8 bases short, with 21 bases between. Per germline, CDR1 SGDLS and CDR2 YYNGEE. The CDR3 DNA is TGTGCCAGCAGCGGCCGAGAGGTCAGCCTATTAAAGCAGTACTTC. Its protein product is CASSGREVSLLKQYF. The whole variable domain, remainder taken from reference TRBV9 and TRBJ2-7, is DSGVTQTPKHLITATGQRVTLRCSPRSGDLSVYWYQQSLDQGLQFLIQYYNGEERAKGNILERFSAQQFPDLHSELNLSSLELGDSALYFCASSGREVSLLKQYFGPGTRLTVT.

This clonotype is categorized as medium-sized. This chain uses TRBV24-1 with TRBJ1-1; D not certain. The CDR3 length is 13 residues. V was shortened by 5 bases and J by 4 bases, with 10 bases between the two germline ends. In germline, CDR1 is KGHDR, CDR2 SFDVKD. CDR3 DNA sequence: TGTGCCACCAGTGGCGGGATGAGCACTGAAGCTTTCTTT. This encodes CATSGGMSTEAFF.

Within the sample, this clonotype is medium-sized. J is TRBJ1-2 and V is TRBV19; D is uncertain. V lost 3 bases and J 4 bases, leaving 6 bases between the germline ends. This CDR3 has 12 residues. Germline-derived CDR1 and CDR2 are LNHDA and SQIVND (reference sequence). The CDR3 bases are TGTGCCAGTAGTATGTACAGCTATGGCTACACCTTC. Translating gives CASSMYSYGYTF.

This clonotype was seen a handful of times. The CDR3: CASSKPGLAGANEQFF. The CDR3 DNA reads as TGTGCCAGCAGTAAACCGGGACTAGCGGGGGCCAATGAGCAGTTCTTC. The chain employs TRBV27 and TRBJ2-1, with 14 bases matching TRBD2. Germline trimming cut 5 bases from V and 6 bases from J; bases unmatched to any gene: 6. This CDR3 has 16 amino acids. Looked up from germline, CDR1 is MNHEY and CDR2 is SMNVEV (reference sequence).